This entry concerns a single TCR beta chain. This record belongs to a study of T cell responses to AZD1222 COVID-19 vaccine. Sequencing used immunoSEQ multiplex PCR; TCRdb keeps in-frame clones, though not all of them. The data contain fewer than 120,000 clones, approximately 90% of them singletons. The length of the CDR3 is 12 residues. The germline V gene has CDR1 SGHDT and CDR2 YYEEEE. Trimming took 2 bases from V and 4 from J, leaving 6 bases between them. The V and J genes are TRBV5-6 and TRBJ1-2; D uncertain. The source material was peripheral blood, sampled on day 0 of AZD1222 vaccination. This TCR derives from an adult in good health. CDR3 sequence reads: CASSLQLYGYTF. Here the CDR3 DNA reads TGTGCCAGCAGCTTACAGCTCTATGGCTACACCTTC.